This TCR beta chain was sequenced in a study of T cell responses to AZD1222 COVID-19 vaccine (dated by TCRdb to the early 2020s). Looking at the study overall: Because spike-specific TCR depth and breadth did not differ between the two schedules, AZD1222 recipients who got a second dose at roughly 4 weeks were pooled with those who got a second dose at roughly 12 weeks. Trial participants were enrolled by age into 18-55, 56-69 and 70-plus year subgroups, with approximately 150, 28 and 58 TCR-sequenced participants respectively. TCR sequencing covered 230 to 250 trial participants: 200 to 220 given two doses of AZD1222 and 26 given two doses of MenACWY control vaccine.

The time point label on this specimen signifies: baseline before first vaccination. Samples from vaccinated people were obtained from the UK trials COV001 and COV002, which included a single-blind randomized controlled phase 2/3 trial of AZD1222 (ChAdOx1 nCoV-19) in healthy adults. For TCRbeta chain sequencing, PBMC samples from trial participants were taken at day 0 and at day 28 after the second dose. The CDR3 regions of human TCRbeta chains were subjected to immunosequencing. The original pipeline was this. TCRs in the repertoires were matched against a reference library of SARS-CoV-2-specific TCRs that had been generated with the MIRA antigen-specificity platform. Breadth was defined as the fraction of unique TCRs that were SARS-CoV-2-associated. Depth was defined as the fraction of total T cells that were SARS-CoV-2-associated. Each spike-specific TCR was assigned to its reactive spike region and to a CD4 or CD8 class using the MIRA data. Log10-transformed breadth and depth values were compared by one-way ANOVA with Sidak's multiple comparisons tests. The table was pulled from immuneACCESS by TCRdb, which kept in-frame rearrangements only. Such tables lose some clones; where checked, under half of the loss comes from unresolved V genes, and the rest has no known cause. V, J and clone size were drawn from that table, and D and trimming were deduced from the DNA. The sample table shows over 100,000 clones, and more than 65% are seen once. The ten largest account for around 9.9% of the sample.

Beyond this particular receptor, the publication reports: The vaccine-associated CD4 TCRs covered the entire spike protein, and the dominant responses fell in regions 160-218 and 743-854. Because no samples from the day 14 peak response were available, repertoires could be characterized only after the peak T cell response. The 56-69-year group was small, and its depth increase did not reach significance, likely because of low power. Spike-specific TCR breadth and depth rose significantly after two AZD1222 doses compared with day 0 and with MenACWY recipients. Conclusions about previously exposed vaccinees are limited because only a handful of AZD1222 recipients were SARS-CoV-2 seropositive at baseline. Reportedly, close to half of the unique spike-specific TCRs recognized epitopes lying outside the regions that are mutated in the B.1.351 and B.1.1.7 variants. Participants were mostly white British, with more females than males. The authors suggested clonal diversity may have been underestimated.

Trimming takes 2 bases off V and 7 bases off J; junction bases not matched to a gene: 5. CDR1 is given as SGHRS and CDR2 as YFSETQ, both from the germline V gene. The CDR3 holds 14 amino acids from the cysteine to the phenylalanine. Only CDR3 DNA is held: 42 bases, read in frame from base 1. The count of this clone is one. It lacks a known antigen. No much larger clonotype is one base removed from it; base qualities were not supplied. The clonotype comes from an adult in good health. Recombination joined TRBV5-1 with TRBJ2-1; 8 bases in the middle match TRBD2. Sequenced material: peripheral blood, taken on day 0 of AZD1222 vaccination. The nucleotide sequence reads TGCGCCAGCAGCTTAGGCGGGAGGAGAAATGAGCAGTTCTTC. It translates to CASSLGGRRNEQFF.